This entry features one T cell receptor (beta chain) sequence. Only in-frame clones appear in the TCRdb table, and some are missing; sequencing was by immunoSEQ multiplex PCR. The table records some 100,000 clones, 80% to 85% of them present only once. The data belong to a study of OX40 agonist ivuxolimab in advanced cancers. The CDR3 consists of 14 residues. V was pared by 8 bases and J by 0 bases, with 14 bases between. Germline V CDR1 and CDR2: MNHEY, SMNVEV (reference sequence). The TCR was taken from an adult with an advanced solid tumor such as melanoma, head and neck, liver or kidney cancer. V usage is TRBV27 and J usage is TRBJ2-7; the D gene is possibly TRBD2 (5 bases). The sequences come from CD4+ or CD8+ T cells sorted from blood, collected in a trial of the OX40 agonist ivuxolimab. CDR3 sequence (DNA): TGTGCCAGCCGGGCCTTTCGGGACTCCTACGAGCAGTACTTC. Encoded protein: CASRAFRDSYEQYF.